This T cell receptor beta chain was identified in a study of cytomegalovirus exposure and HLA in healthy donors (dated by TCRdb to about 2017). The study in broad terms: An earlier analysis of several hundred of the donors reported 276 Gb of sequence data and around 100 million unique TCR beta sequences obtained from roughly 180 million T cells. An early release covering roughly 600 HLA-typed donors comprised about 290 gigabases of sequencing data and 85 million to 100 million unique TCR sequences. Of the 350 to 450 genotyped donors, around 81% fell in the genetic ancestry cluster associated with self-reported Caucasian donors. The study aimed to test whether signatures of past pathogen exposure could be identified by cataloging public T cell receptors. The study profiled the T cell repertoires of more than 500 subjects by immunosequencing and related them to cytomegalovirus serostatus. Besides the first cohort of more than 650 subjects, a separate validation cohort made up of 120 different subjects was used. To predict cytomegalovirus infection status, the study combined high-throughput TCR immunosequencing, statistical association of individual TCRs with disease status, and machine learning. A later analysis re-examined previously published TCR beta repertoires from more than 600 donors and added high-resolution HLA genotyping to investigate patterns of TCR occurrence. Rather than drawing on any new phenotypic data, the later analysis identified candidate immune exposures from TCR beta sequences and the way those sequences occurred across donors. To decide whether each TCR beta V gene segment behaved as functional or pseudogenic, an earlier analysis of over 500 of the donors relied on high-throughput TCR beta sequencing. Donor age, sex, ethnicity and CMV serostatus were collected together with the repertoire data. Genome-wide SNP genotypes for about 65% of the 666 donors were used in a later genetic analysis, which treated that subset as a discovery cohort. Every discovery cohort repertoire had been produced on one sequencing platform. Both class I and class II loci were covered by HLA typing, at four-digit resolution. The number of typed donors differed by locus: about 629-630 for A, B, C, DRB1 and DQB1; 500 to 550 for DQA1; 606 for DPA1; and roughly 470 for DPB1. Roughly five DR-DQ haplotypes were handled as single units for association and clustering because linkage in the cohort was strong. Among a few hundred genotyped donors of the cohort, an average of roughly 240,000 unique TCR beta nucleotide sequences were sequenced per donor, about a sixth of them non-productive.

This clone has more than one count but fewer than ten. Its antigen remains undetermined. No base quality information exists; no much larger clone differs at one position. The cohort comprised some 730 healthy bone marrow donors. All cohort members were sampled while nominally healthy, although unrecorded immune exposures were likely present. The donor tested CMV seropositive, placing the donor among the 250 to 350 seropositive members of the cohort. Each donor provided a peripheral blood sample, and peripheral blood mononuclear cells were used for TCR beta sequencing. The Qiagen DNeasy Blood Extraction Kit was used to extract genomic DNA from the blood cell samples. General findings and caveats noted by the study authors: Approximately 18 rarely observed V segments, including chromosome 9 orphons, were excluded from the earlier analysis of 550 to 700 of the donors because counts were too low. According to the authors, the approach could potentially be generalized to other disease states and immunological phenotypes. Assigning TCR associations to individual alleles was difficult when HLA alleles, especially DR and DQ, strongly co-occurred. The cohort was sequenced for TCR beta chains only, and without alpha or paired-chain data the features that could be detected were limited. A cluster of highly shared sequence variants was judged likely to be a technical artifact of the sequencing pipeline. In both the original and validation cohorts, the classifier was reported to diagnose cytomegalovirus status with high specificity and sensitivity. A later analysis found that TCR association rates varied across HLA loci, with DRB1 alleles showing the most associated TCRs and HLA-C alleles the fewest. Linkage disequilibrium might explain the correlated functional status among segregating V segments, but an unknown experimental factor could not be ruled out. In a later analysis, HLA-associated TCR beta chains were found to be more clonally expanded and to have lower generation probabilities than equally common non-associated chains. Most CMV-associated TCR beta chains appeared to be HLA-restricted in a later analysis, and the HLA associations seemed to be driven largely by CMV exposure. The study listed approximately 160 TCR beta chains as associated with cytomegalovirus. Most TCR sequences were seen in very few donors, while some public TCRs were found in many individuals. Specific HLA alleles were associated with 16,951 TCR beta sequences at a false discovery rate of 0.05 in a later analysis. A further reported finding was that TCR beta sequences accurately predicted the HLA-A and HLA-B alleles for most subjects in the first cohort. Because HLA typing was unavailable for some donors at each locus, only the typed subset was used in association tests. An association between a missense DCLRE1C variant and V-gene and J-gene trimming of TCR beta chains was found in a later genetic analysis and replicated in an independent cohort. For the cohort, immune exposure information was limited to CMV serostatus. In a later genetic analysis, fewer N-insertions in productive TCRs were reported among donors in an Asian-associated ancestry cluster than the approximately 710-donor mean. Sequencing depth was assumed to be roughly uniform across donors in the presence/absence analyses, though that assumption may not hold. Three of the identified cytomegalovirus-associated TCR beta chains were confirmed in vitro to be specific for cytomegalovirus antigens. A later analysis reported that several top co-occurrence clusters appeared linked to parvovirus B19, influenza, CMV and Epstein-Barr virus. In an earlier analysis of 500 to 650 of the donors, most TCR beta V segments appeared in productive rearrangements about 87% or about 30% of the time, broadly matching IMGT annotations.

Preparation of the library involved the immunoSEQ multiplex PCR assay. A mixture of 60 forward primers for TCR Vbeta segments and 13 reverse primers for TCR Jbeta segments was used in the multiplex PCR. The CDR3 region of rearranged TCR beta genes was amplified from genomic DNA with a multiplex PCR assay. Amplified TCR beta libraries were sequenced as 87-base-pair reads on the Illumina HiSeq System. Concerning the study's data processing: A later analysis counted about 80 million unique TCR beta chains across the approximately 700 repertoires, and 10 million to 12 million of these chains were shared by at least two donors. Raw reads were error-corrected and collapsed into unique sequences by a nearest-neighbor algorithm in which closely related sequences were merged to remove PCR and sequencing errors. V, D and J gene segments were assigned by aligning CDR3 sequences to IMGT reference sequences. For a sequence to be retained, a match of at least six nucleotides was required to both a V gene segment and a J gene segment. Rearrangements were called productive when the CDR3 lacked stop codons and stayed in frame with V and J; all others were non-productive. CDR3 was defined by IMGT convention, running from the second conserved V-encoded cysteine to the conserved J-encoded phenylalanine. The earlier analysis of about 610 of the donors excluded any sequence lacking an unambiguous match to a single V gene segment. In an earlier analysis of 587 of the donors, V segments were called functional above 56.7% productive rearrangements and were called segregating when the between-donor standard deviation exceeded 5%. A statistical classification framework was developed to diagnose cytomegalovirus status using the catalog of TCR beta chain sequences. In a later analysis, TCR nucleotide sequences were compared against IMGT/GENE-DB human TR gene sequences so that V and J genes could be assigned. The TCRdist pipeline was used in a later analysis to assign CDR3 sequences and most-parsimonious VDJ recombination scenarios. A later analysis defined each TCR beta chain by its CDR3 amino acid sequence plus V-gene family, and excluded reads lacking a unique V-gene family. To address suspected cross-contamination and a sequencing artifact, a later analysis removed 592 highly shared, low-generation-probability nucleotide sequences. In a later analysis, a clonal expansion index for each public chain was calculated from normalized within-repertoire ranks of inferred template counts. In a later analysis, generation probabilities were computed using a VDJ recombination model fitted to out-of-frame rearrangements, and the results were checked against IGoR. In a later analysis, hypergeometric tests were used to score TCR-TCR, TCR-HLA and TCR-CMV co-occurrence, with a repertoire-size bias correction applied to TCR pairs. False discovery rates were estimated in a later analysis by permuting HLA or CMV assignments 20 times. In a later analysis, co-occurring TCRs were grouped with DBSCAN, and TCRdist sequence similarity was added when clustering was performed within HLA-allele-positive subsets. Repertoires with fewer than 30,000 or more than 120,000 public chains, plus five repertoires with anomalous nucleotide sharing, were excluded from co-occurrence clustering. TCRdb took over this immuneACCESS table, retaining in-frame rearrangements with V and J assigned. Such tables are incomplete; in checked studies, under half of the missing clones stem from an unresolved V gene, and the remainder is unexplained. V, J and clone size are those of that table, while D and trimming were read from the DNA. The sample table contains 100,000 to 150,000 clones; only one count was recorded for 10% of them. 4.6% of the sample lies in the top ten.

The source material was PBMCs. The origin of this receptor is a woman between 18 and 30 years old in good health and CMV-seropositive.

The bases read TGTGCCAGCAGCACCGGGACAGGGGACACAGATACGCAGTATTTT. The encoded protein is CASSTGTGDTDTQYF. The chain joins TRBV6-5 to TRBJ2-3; the junction holds 10 bases that match TRBD1. Trimming accounts for 6 bases at V and 2 bases at J, while the number of junction bases matched to no gene is 5. As encoded in the germline V gene, CDR1 is MNHEY while CDR2 is SVGAGI. Spanning cysteine to phenylalanine, the CDR3 consists of 15 amino acids. Just CDR3 DNA is preserved here, 45 bases in frame from base 1.